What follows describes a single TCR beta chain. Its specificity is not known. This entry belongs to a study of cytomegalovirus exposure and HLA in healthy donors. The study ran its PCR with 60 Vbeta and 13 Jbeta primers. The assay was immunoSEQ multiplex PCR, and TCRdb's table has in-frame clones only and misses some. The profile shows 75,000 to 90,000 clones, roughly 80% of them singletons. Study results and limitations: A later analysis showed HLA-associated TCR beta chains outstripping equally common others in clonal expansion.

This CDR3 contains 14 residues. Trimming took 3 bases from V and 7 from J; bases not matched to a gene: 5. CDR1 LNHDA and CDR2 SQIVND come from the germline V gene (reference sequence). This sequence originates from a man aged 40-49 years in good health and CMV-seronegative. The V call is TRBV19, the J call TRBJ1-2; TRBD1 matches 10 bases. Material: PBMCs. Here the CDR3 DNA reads TGTGCCAGTAGTATCGACAGGGGGCAACGTGGCTACACCTTC. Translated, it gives CASSIDRGQRGYTF.